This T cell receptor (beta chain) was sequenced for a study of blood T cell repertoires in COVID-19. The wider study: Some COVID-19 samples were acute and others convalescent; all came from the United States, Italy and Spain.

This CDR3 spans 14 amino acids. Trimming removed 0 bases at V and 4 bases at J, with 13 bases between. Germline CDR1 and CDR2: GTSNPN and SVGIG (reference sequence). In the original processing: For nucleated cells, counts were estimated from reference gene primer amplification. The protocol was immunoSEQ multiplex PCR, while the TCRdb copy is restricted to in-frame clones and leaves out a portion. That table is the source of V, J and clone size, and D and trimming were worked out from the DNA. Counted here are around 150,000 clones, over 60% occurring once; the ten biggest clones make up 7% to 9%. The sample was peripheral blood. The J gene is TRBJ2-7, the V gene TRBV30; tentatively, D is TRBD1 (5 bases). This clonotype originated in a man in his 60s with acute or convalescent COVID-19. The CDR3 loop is CAWSVGASAYEQYF. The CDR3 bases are TGTGCCTGGAGTGTAGGGGCCAGTGCGTACGAGCAGTACTTC.